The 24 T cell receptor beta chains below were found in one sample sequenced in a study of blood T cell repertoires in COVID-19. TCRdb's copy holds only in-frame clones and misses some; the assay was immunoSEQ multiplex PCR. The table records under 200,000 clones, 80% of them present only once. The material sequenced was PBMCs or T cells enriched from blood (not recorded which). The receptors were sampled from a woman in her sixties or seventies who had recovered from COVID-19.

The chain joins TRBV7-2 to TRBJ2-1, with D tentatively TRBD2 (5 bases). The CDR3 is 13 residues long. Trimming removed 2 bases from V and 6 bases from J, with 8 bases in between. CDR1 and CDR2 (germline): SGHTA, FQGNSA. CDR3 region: CASSLRGANEQFF. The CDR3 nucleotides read TGTGCCAGCAGCTTACGGGGTGCCAATGAGCAGTTCTTC.

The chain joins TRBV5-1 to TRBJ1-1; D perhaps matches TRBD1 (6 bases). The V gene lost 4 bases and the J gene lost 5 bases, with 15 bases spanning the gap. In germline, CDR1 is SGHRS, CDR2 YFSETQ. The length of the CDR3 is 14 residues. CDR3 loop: CASSPWRQGTEAFF. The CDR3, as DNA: TGCGCCAGCAGCCCGTGGAGGCAGGGGACTGAAGCTTTCTTT.

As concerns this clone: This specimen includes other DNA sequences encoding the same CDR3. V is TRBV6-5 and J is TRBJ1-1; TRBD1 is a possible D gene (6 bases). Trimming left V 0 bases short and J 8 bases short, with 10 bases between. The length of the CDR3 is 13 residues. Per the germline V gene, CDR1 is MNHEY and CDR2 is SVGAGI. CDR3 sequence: CASSYSPGTEAFF. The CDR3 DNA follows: TGTGCCAGCAGTTACTCCCCCGGGACAGAAGCTTTCTTT.

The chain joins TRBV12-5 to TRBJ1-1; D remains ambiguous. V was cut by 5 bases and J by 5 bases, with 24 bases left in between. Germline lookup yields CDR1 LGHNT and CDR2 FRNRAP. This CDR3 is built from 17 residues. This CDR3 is CASGMNPLVAAGTEAFF. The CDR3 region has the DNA TGTGCTAGTGGTATGAACCCCCTGGTGGCGGCGGGGACTGAAGCTTTCTTT.

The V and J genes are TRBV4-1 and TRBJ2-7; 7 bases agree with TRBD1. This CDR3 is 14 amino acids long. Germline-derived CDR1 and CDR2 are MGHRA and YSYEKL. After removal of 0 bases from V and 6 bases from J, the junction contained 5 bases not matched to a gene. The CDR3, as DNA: TGCGCCAGCAGCCAAGATCTAGGGGGCGCCGAGCAGTACTTC. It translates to CASSQDLGGAEQYF.

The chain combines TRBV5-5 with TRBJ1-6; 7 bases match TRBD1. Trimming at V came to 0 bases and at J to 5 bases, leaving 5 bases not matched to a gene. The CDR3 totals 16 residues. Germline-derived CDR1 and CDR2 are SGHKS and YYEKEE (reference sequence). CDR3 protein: CASSLGQGGNNSPLHF. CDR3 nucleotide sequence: TGTGCCAGCAGCTTGGGACAGGGTGGAAATAATTCACCCCTCCACTTT.

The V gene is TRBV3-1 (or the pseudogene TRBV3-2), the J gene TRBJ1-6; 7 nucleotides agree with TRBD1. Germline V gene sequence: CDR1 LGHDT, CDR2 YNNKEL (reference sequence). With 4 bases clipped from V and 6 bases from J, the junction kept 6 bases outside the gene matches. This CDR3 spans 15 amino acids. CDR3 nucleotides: TGTGCCAGCAGCCCGTGGGACAGACGTAATTCACCCCTCCACTTT. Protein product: CASSPWDRRNSPLHF.

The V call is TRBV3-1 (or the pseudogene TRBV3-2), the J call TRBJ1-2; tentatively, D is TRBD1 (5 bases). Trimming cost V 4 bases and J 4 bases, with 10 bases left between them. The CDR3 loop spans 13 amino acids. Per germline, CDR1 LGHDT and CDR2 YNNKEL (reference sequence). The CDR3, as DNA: TGTGCCAGCAGCCCGGGGAGGGGCTATGGCTACACCTTC. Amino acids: CASSPGRGYGYTF.

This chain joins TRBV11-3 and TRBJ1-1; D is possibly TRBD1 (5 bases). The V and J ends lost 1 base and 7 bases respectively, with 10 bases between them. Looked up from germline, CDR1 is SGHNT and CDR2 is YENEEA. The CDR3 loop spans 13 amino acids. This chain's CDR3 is CASSLGGDGEAFF. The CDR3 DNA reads TGTGCCAGCAGCTTAGGGGGGGACGGTGAAGCTTTCTTT.

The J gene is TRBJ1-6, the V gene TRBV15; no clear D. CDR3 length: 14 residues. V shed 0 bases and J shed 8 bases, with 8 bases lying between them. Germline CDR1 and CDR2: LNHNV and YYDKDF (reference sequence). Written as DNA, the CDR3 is TGTGCCACCAGCAGAGATAAGCGGGATTCACCCCTCCACTTT. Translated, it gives CATSRDKRDSPLHF. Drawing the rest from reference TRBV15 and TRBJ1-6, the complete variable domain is DAMVIQNPRYQVTQFGKPVTLSCSQTLNHNVMYWYQQKSSQAPKLLFHYYDKDFNNEADTPDNFQSRRPNTSFCFLDIRSPGLGDTAMYLCATSRDKRDSPLHFGNGTRLTVT.

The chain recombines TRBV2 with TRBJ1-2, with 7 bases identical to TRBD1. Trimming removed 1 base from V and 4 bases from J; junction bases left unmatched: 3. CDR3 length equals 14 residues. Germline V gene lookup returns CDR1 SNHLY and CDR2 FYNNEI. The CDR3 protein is CASSEEGAGYGYTF. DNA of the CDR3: TGTGCCAGCAGTGAAGAGGGGGCCGGCTATGGCTACACCTTC.

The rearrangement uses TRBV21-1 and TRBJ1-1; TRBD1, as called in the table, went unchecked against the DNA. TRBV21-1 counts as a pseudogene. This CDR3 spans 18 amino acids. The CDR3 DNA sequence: TGTGCCAGCAGCAAAAAAGGCGGGCACAGGGGGCCCCACACTGAAGCTTTCTTT. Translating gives CASSKKGGHRGPHTEAFF.

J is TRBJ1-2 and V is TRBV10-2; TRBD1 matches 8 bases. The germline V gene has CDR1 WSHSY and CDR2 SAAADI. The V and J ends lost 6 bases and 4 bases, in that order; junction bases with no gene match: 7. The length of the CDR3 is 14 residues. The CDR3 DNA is TGCGCCAGCAGCGGGACAGGCCTTCTCTATGGCTACACCTTC. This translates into CASSGTGLLYGYTF.

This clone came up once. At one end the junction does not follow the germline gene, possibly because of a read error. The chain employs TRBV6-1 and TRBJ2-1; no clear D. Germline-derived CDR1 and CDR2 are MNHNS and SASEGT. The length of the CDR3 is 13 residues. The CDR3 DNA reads TGTGCCAGCGGTGAACACGGTAACAATGAGCAGTTCTTC. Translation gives CASGEHGNNEQFF.

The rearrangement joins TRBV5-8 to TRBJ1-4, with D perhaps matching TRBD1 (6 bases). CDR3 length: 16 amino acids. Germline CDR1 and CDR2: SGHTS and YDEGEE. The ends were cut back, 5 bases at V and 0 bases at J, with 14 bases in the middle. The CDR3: CASSSGTQSTNEKLFF. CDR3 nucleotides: TGTGCCAGCAGTTCCGGGACACAATCAACTAATGAAAAACTGTTTTTT.

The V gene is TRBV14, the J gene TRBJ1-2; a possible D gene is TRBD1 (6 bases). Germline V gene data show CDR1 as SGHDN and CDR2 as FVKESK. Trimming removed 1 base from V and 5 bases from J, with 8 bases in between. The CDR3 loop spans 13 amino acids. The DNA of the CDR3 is TGTGCCAGCAGCCAAGGACAGGAGTATGGCTACACCTTC. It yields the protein CASSQGQEYGYTF.

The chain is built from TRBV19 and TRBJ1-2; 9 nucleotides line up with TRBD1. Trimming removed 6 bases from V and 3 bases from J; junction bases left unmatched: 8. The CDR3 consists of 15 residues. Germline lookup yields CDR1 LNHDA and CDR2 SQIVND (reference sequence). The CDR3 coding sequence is TGTGCCAGTAGCCAGGGACAGGGCGACCACTATGGCTACACCTTC. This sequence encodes CASSQGQGDHYGYTF.

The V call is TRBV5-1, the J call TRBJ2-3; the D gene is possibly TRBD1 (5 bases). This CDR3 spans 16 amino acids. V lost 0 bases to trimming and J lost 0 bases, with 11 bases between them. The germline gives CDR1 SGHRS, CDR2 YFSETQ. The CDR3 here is CASSLGQPLSTDTQYF. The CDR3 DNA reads TGCGCCAGCAGCTTGGGACAGCCGCTGAGCACAGATACGCAGTATTTT. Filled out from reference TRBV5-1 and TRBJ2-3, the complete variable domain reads KAGVTQTPRYLIKTRGQQVTLSCSPISGHRSVSWYQQTPGQGLQFLFEYFSETQRNKGNFPGRFSGRQFSNSRSEMNVSTLELGDSALYLCASSLGQPLSTDTQYFGPGTRLTVL.

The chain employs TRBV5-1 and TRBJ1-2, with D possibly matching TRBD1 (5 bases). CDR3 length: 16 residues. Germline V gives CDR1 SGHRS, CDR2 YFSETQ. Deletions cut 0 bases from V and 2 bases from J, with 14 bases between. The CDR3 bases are TGCGCCAGCAGCTTGGGCCCGGACACGCAGAACTATGGCTACACCTTC. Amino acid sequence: CASSLGPDTQNYGYTF.

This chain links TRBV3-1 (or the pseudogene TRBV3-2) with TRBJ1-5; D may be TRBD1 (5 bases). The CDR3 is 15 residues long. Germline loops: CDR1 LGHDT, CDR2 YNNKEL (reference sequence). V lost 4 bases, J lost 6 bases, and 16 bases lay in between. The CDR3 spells CASSPEGTFAQPQHF. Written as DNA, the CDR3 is TGTGCCAGCAGCCCGGAAGGGACTTTTGCTCAGCCCCAGCATTTT.

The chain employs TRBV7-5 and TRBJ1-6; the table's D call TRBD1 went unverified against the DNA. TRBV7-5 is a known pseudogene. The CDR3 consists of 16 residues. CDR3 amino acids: CARSSQGPSYNSPLHF. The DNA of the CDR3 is TGTGCCAGAAGCTCACAGGGCCCCTCCTATAATTCACCCCTCCACTTT.

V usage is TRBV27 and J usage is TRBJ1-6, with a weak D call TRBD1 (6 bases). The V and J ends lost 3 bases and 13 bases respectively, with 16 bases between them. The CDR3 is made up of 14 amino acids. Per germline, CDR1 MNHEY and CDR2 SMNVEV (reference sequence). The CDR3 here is CASSFPGTKRPLHF. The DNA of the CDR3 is TGTGCCAGCAGTTTTCCCGGGACAAAACGGCCCCTCCACTTT.

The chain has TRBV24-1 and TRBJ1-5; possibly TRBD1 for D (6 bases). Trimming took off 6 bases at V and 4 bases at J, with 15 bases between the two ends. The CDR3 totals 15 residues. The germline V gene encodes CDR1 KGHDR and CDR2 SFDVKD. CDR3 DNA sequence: TGTGCCACCAGTACGAGGACAGCCAAAAATCAGCCCCAGCATTTT. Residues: CATSTRTAKNQPQHF.

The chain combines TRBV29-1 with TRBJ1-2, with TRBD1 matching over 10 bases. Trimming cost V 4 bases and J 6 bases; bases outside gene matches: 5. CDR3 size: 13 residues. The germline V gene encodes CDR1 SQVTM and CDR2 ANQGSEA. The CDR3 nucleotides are TGCAGCGTTGTAGACAGGGGGCTCGATGGCTACACCTTC. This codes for CSVVDRGLDGYTF.